The clone carrying this TCR beta chain was counted at least ten times. What it binds is unknown. TCRdb re-called the 5' RACE reads with MiXCR, one entry per CDR3 protein. Of 470,000 or so distinct CDR3 sequences listed, roughly 25% are singletons. This sample is part of a study of T-cell memory formation after mild COVID-19. The wider study: Largely donor-specific sequence clusters came from a couple of donors. Study results and limitations: Certain responding clones were present in pre-infection memory, suggesting participation of cross-reactive memory.

Germline loops: CDR1 SGHTA, CDR2 FQGNSA. The V and J ends lost 5 bases and 4 bases respectively, with 10 bases between them. CDR3 length: 13 residues. The source is an adult woman who had mild COVID-19 (a few samples of this study predate the infection). Cell type and time point are not known. The chain couples TRBV7-2 to TRBJ2-3; a possible D gene is TRBD1 (5 bases). The sequencing input was PBMCs or a T cell subset sorted from them (not recorded which). This CDR3 reads CASSPEGADTQYF. CDR3 DNA sequence: TGTGCCAGCAGCCCCGAAGGGGCAGATACGCAGTATTTT.